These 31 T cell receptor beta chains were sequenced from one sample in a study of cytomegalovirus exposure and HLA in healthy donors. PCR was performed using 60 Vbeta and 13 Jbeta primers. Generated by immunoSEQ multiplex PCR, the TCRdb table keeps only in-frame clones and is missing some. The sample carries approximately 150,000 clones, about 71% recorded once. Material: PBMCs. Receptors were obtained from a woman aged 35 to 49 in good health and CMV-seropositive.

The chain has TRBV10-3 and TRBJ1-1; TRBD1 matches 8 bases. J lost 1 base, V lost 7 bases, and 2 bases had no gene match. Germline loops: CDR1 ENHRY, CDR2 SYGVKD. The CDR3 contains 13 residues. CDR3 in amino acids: CAITGTGNTEAFF. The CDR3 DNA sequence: TGTGCCATCACCGGGACAGGGAACACTGAAGCTTTCTTT.

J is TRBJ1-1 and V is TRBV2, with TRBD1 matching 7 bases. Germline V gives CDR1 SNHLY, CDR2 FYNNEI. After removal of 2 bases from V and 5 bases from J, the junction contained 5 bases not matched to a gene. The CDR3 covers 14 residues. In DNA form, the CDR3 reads TGTGCCAGCAGTGAACTCCCAGGGGGGACTGAAGCTTTCTTT. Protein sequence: CASSELPGGTEAFF.

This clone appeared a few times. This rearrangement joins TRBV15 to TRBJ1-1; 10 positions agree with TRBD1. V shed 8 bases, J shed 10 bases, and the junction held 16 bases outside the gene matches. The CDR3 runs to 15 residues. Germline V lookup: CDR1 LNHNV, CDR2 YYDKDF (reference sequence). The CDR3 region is CATRPGQGPPWRAFF. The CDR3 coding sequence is TGTGCCACCCGGCCGGGACAGGGGCCTCCTTGGCGAGCTTTCTTT. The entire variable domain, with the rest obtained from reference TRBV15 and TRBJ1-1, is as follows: DAMVIQNPRYQVTQFGKPVTLSCSQTLNHNVMYWYQQKSSQAPKLLFHYYDKDFNNEADTPDNFQSRRPNTSFCFLDIRSPGLGDTAMYLCATRPGQGPPWRAFFGQGTRLTVV.

CDR3 DNA sequence: TGTGCCAGCAGCGAAGGACAGGGAAGGTACGAGCAGTACTTC. Translation: CASSEGQGRYEQYF. The gene calls are TRBV7-9 and TRBJ2-7, with 8 bases fitting TRBD1. Germline assignment: CDR1 SEHNR and CDR2 FQNEAQ (reference sequence). J was trimmed by 4 bases and V by 5 bases; bases with no gene match: 7. This CDR3 has 14 amino acids.

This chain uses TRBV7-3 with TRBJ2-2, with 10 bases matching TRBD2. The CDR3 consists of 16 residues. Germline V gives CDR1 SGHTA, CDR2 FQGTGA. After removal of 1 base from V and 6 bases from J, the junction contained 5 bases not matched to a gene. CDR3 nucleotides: TGTGCCAGCAGCTTAATGCAGCGGGGGGGCTCCGGGGAGCTGTTTTTT. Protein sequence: CASSLMQRGGSGELFF.

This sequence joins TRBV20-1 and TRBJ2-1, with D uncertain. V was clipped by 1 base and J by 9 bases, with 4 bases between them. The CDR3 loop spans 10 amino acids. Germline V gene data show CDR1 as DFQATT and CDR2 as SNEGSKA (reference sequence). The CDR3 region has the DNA TGCAGTGCTAGAGTTAGTGAGCAGTTCTTC. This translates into CSARVSEQFF.

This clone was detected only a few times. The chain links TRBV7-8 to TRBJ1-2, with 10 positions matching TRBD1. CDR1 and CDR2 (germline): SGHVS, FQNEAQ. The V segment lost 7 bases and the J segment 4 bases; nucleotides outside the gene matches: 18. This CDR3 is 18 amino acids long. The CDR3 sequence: CASISLGDRGGSTYGYTF. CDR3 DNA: TGTGCCAGCATTTCTTTAGGGGACAGGGGAGGCTCGACCTATGGCTACACCTTC.

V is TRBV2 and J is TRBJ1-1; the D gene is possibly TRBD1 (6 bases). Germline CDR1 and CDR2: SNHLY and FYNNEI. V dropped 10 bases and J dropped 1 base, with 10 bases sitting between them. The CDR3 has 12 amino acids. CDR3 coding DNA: TGTGCCACAACGGACAGGAACACTGAAGCTTTCTTT. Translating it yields CATTDRNTEAFF.

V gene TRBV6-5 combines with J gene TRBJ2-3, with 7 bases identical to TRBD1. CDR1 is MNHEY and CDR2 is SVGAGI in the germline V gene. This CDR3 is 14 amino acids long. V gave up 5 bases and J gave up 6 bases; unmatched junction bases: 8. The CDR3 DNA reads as TGTGCCAGCAGTCCCCGGGACAGAGGGGATACGCAGTATTTT. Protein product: CASSPRDRGDTQYF.

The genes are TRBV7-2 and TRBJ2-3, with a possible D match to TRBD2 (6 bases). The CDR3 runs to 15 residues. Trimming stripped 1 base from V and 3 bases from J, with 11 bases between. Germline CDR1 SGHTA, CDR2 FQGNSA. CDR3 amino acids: CASSLGPGRTDTQYF. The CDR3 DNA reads TGTGCCAGCAGCTTAGGGCCAGGGAGGACAGATACGCAGTATTTT.

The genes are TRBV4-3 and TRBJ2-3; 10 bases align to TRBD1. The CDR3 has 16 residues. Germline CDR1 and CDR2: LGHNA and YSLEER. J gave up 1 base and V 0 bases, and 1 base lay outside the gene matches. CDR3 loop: CASSQDGTGGTDTQYF. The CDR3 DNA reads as TGCGCCAGCAGCCAAGACGGGACAGGGGGCACAGATACGCAGTATTTT.

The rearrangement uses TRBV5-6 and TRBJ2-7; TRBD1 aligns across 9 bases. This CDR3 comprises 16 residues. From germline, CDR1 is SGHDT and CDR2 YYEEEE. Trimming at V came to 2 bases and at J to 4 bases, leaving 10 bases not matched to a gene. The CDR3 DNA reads TGTGCCAGCAGCTTAACCCCGGGACAGGGTCGTTACGAGCAGTACTTC. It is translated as CASSLTPGQGRYEQYF.

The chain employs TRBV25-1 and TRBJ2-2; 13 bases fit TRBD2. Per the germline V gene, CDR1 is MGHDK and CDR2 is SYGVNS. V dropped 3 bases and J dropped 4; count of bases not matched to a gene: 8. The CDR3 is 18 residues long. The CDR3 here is CASSDELAGGSSTGELFF. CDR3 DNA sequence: TGTGCCAGCAGTGACGAACTAGCGGGAGGGAGTAGCACCGGGGAGCTGTTTTTT.

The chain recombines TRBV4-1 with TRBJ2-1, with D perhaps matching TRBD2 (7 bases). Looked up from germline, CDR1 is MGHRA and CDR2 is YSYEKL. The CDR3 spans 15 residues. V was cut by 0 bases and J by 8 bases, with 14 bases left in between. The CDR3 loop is CASSQDPGGRHEQFF. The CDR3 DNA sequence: TGCGCCAGCAGCCAAGATCCCGGGGGGCGTCATGAGCAGTTCTTC.

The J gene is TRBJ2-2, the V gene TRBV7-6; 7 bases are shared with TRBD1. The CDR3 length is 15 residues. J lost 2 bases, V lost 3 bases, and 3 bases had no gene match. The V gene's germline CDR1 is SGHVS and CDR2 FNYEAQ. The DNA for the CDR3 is TGTGCCAGCAGCTTCTCAGGGGGAAACACCGGGGAGCTGTTTTTT. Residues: CASSFSGGNTGELFF.

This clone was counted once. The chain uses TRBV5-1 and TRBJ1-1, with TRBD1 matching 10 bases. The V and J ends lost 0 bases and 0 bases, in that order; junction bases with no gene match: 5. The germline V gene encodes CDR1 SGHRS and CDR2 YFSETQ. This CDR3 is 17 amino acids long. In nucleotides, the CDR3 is TGCGCCAGCAGCTTGGGGACAGGGGGTCTCCTGAACACTGAAGCTTTCTTT. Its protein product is CASSLGTGGLLNTEAFF. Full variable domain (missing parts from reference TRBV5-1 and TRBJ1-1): KAGVTQTPRYLIKTRGQQVTLSCSPISGHRSVSWYQQTPGQGLQFLFEYFSETQRNKGNFPGRFSGRQFSNSRSEMNVSTLELGDSALYLCASSLGTGGLLNTEAFFGQGTRLTVV.

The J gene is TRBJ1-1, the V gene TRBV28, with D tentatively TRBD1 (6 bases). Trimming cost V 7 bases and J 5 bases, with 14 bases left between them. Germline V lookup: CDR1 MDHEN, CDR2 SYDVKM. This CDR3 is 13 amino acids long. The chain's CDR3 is CASNRGGRTEAFF. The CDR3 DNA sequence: TGTGCCAGCAATCGCGGGGGCAGGACTGAAGCTTTCTTT.

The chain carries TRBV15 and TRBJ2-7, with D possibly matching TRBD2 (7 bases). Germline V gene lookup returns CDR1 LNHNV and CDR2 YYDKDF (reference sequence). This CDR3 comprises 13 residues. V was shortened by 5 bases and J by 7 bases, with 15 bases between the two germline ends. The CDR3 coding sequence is TGTGCCACCAGCGGGGGGGGGCCTCGGGAGCAGTACTTC. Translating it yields CATSGGGPREQYF.

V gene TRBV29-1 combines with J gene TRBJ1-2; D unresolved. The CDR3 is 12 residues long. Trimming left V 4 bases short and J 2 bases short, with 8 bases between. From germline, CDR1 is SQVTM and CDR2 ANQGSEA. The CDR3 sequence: CSVVVQNYGYTF. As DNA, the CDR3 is TGCAGCGTTGTAGTACAGAACTATGGCTACACCTTC.

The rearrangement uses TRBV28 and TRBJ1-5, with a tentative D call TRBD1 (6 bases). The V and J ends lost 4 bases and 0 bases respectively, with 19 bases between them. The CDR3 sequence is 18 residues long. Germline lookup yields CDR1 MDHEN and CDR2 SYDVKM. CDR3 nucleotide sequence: TGTGCCAGCAGTTCTTCCCCGTGGGCACAGGGTAGCAATCAGCCCCAGCATTTT. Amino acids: CASSSSPWAQGSNQPQHF.

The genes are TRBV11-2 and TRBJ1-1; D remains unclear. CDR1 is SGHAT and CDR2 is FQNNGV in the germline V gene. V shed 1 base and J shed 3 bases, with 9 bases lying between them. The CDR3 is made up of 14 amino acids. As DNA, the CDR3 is TGTGCCAGCAGCTTAGTCCGGGATGACACTGAAGCTTTCTTT. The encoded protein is CASSLVRDDTEAFF.

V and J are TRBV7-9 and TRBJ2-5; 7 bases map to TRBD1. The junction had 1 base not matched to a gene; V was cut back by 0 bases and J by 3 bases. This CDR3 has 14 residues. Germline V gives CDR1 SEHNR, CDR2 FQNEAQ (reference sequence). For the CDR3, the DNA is TGTGCCAGCAGCTTAGCGGGGACAGAAGAGACCCAGTACTTC. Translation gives CASSLAGTEETQYF.

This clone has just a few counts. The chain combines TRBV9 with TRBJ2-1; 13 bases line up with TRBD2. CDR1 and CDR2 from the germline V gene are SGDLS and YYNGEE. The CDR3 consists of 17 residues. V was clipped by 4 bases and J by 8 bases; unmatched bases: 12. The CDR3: CASSPGLAGVPVDEQFF. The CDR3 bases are TGTGCCAGCAGCCCTGGACTAGCGGGAGTTCCGGTGGATGAGCAGTTCTTC.

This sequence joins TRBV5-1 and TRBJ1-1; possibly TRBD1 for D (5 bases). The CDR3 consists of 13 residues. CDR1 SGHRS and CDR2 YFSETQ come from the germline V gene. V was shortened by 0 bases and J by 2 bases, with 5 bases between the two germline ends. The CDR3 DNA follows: TGCGCCAGCAGCTTGGGGGGCAACACTGAAGCTTTCTTT. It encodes CASSLGGNTEAFF. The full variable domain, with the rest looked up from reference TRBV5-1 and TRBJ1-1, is KAGVTQTPRYLIKTRGQQVTLSCSPISGHRSVSWYQQTPGQGLQFLFEYFSETQRNKGNFPGRFSGRQFSNSRSEMNVSTLELGDSALYLCASSLGGNTEAFFGQGTRLTVV.

The CDR3 loop reads CASSIGGQGSYGYTF. The CDR3 DNA reads as TGTGCCAGTAGTATAGGGGGACAGGGTTCCTATGGCTACACCTTC. The V and J genes are TRBV19 and TRBJ1-2; 9 nucleotides align to TRBD1. The CDR3 totals 15 residues. Germline trimming cut 1 base from V and 4 bases from J; bases unmatched to any gene: 4. In germline, CDR1 is LNHDA, CDR2 SQIVND (reference sequence).

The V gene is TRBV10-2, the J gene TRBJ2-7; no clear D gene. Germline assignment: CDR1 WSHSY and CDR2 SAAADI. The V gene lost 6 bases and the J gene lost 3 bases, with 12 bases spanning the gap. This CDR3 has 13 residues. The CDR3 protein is CASRGQVVYEQYF. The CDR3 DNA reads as TGCGCCAGCAGGGGCCAGGTGGTCTACGAGCAGTACTTC.

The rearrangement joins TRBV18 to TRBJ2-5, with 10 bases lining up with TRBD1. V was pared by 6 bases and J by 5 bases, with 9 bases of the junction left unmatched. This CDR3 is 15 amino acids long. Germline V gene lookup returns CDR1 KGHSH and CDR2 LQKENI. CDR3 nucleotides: TGTGCCAGCTCCCGCGGACAGGGGGGACGGGAGACCCAGTACTTC. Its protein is CASSRGQGGRETQYF. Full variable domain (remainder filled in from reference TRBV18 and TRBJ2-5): NAGVMQNPRHLVRRRGQEARLRCSPMKGHSHVYWYRQLPEEGLKFMVYLQKENIIDESGMPKERFSAEFPKEGPSILRIQQVVRGDSAAYFCASSRGQGGRETQYFGPGTRLLVL.

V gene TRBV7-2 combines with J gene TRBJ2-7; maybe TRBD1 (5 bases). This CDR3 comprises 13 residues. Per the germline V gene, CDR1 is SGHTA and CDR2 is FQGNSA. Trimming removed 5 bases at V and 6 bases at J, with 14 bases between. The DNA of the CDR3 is TGTGCCAGCAGCCCCCTCGGACAAGGCGAGCAGTACTTC. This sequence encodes CASSPLGQGEQYF.

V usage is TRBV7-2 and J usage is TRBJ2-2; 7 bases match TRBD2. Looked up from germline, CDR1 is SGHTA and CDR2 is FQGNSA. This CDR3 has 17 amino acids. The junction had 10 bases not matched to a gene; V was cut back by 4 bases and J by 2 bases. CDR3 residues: CASSSRAGLLNTGELFF. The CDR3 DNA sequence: TGTGCCAGCAGCTCGCGAGCGGGACTGCTAAACACCGGGGAGCTGTTTTTT.

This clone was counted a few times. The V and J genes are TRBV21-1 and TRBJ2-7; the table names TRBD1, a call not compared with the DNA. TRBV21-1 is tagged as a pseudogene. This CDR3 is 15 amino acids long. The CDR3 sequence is CASSTLVTRDYEQYF. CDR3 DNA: TGTGCCAGCAGCACTCTGGTCACCAGGGACTACGAGCAGTACTTC.

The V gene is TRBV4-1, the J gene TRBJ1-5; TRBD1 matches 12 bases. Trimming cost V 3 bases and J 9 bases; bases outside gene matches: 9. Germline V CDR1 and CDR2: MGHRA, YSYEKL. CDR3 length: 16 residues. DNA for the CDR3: TGCGCCAGCAGCCACATACCGGGACAGGGGGCTTCGCCCCAGCATTTT. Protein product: CASSHIPGQGASPQHF.